This TCR beta chain emerged from a study of cytomegalovirus exposure and HLA in healthy donors. V lost 0 bases, J lost 0 bases, and 9 bases lay in between. CDR1 is SGHRS and CDR2 is YFSETQ in the germline V gene. This CDR3 is 15 amino acids long. Primers for the PCR totalled 60 Vbeta and 13 Jbeta. The data were produced by immunoSEQ multiplex PCR, yet TCRdb's version contains in-frame clones alone and is incomplete. The sample totals about 42,000 clones; its top ten clones hold over 1%. The sequenced material came from PBMCs. The clonotype was recovered from a man aged 30-40 years in good health and CMV-seronegative. The chain joins TRBV5-1 to TRBJ1-1; D is ambiguous. As DNA, the CDR3 is TGCGCCAGCAGCTTGGCGGCAGGAATGAACACTGAAGCTTTCTTT. This gives the protein CASSLAAGMNTEAFF.